This T cell receptor (beta chain) was sequenced in a study of blood T cell repertoires in COVID-19. Overall study: Whether acute or convalescent, the COVID-19 samples came from the United States, Italy and Spain. The cDNA or gDNA used as material had been derived from T cells, B-cell-depleted T cells, or PBMCs.

The CDR3 covers 12 residues. Deletions cut 5 bases from V and 4 bases from J, with 8 bases between. Germline V gives CDR1 MGHDK, CDR2 SYGVNS. As processed by the authors: Quantification of nucleated cells was approximated via reference gene primer amplification. The repertoire was sequenced with immunoSEQ multiplex PCR; TCRdb's copy has only in-frame clones and lacks some. V and J calls and clone size are copied from that table; D and trimming were computed from the DNA. This table holds approximately 69,000 clones, roughly 89% found once. The receptor comes from a man aged 50 to 59 with acute or convalescent COVID-19. The specimen sequenced was peripheral blood. The gene calls are TRBV25-1 and TRBJ1-2; D may be TRBD1 (6 bases). CDR3 DNA: TGTGCCAGCAGTCCGGACAGCTATGGCTACACCTTC. Protein: CASSPDSYGYTF.